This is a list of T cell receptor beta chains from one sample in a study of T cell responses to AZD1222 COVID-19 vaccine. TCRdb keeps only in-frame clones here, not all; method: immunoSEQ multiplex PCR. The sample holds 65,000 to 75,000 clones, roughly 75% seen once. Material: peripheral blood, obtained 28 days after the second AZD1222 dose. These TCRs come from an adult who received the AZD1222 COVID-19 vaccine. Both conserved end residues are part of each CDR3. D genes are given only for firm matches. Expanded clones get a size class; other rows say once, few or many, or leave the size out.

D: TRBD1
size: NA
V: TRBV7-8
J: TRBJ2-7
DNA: TGTGCCAGCAGCCCGACAGGGGGAACGGAGCAGTACTTC
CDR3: CASSPTGGTEQYF

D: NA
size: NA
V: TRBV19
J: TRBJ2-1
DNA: TGTGCCAGTAGCCTCGAGGGTATTGGGAACAATGAGCAGTTCTTC
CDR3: CASSLEGIGNNEQFF

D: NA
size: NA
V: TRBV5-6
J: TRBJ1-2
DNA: TGTGCCAGCAGCTCAGGACCCGGGGCTCGAGGTGGCTACACCTTC
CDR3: CASSSGPGARGGYTF

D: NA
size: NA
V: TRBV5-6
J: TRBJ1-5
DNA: TGTGCCAGCAGCTTGTCACAGGGCGGTCAGCCCCAGCATTTT
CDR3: CASSLSQGGQPQHF

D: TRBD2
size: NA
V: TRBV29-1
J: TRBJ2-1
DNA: TGCAGCGTGAGACTAGCGGGAGGGGTTGAGCAGTTCTTC
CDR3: CSVRLAGGVEQFF

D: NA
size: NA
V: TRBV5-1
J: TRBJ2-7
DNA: TGCGCCAGCAGCTTCACCAGGTTAGGAACCTACGAGCAGTACTTC
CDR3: CASSFTRLGTYEQYF

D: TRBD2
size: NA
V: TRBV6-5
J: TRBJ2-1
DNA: TGTGCCAGCAGTAATCGGGACTATTATAATGAGCAGTTCTTC
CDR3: CASSNRDYYNEQFF

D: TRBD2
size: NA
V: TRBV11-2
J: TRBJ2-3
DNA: TGTGCCAGCAGCTTAGGAGGGTCTAGCGGGAGCACAGATACGCAGTATTTT
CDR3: CASSLGGSSGSTDTQYF

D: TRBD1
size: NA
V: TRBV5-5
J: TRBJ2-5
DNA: TGTGCCAGCAGCAGGACAGGGTATCAAGAGACCCAGTACTTC
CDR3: CASSRTGYQETQYF

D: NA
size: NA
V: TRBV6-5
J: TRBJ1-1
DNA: TGTGCCAGCAGTTACTCGCTGTTCGGCAGGAGAGAAGCTTTCTTT
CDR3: CASSYSLFGRREAFF

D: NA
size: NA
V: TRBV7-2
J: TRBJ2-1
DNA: TGTGCCAGCAGCTCTAGCTGGGGCGGATACAATGAGCAGTTCTTC
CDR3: CASSSSWGGYNEQFF

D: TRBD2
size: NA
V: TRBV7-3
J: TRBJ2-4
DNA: TGTGCCAGCAGCCAAGCTACTAGCGGACCTCAGTACTTC
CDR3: CASSQATSGPQYF

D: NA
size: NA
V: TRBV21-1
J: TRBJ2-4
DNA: TGTGCCAGCACCAGCCGGGACAGGAAATACATTCAGTACTTC
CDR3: CASTSRDRKYIQYF

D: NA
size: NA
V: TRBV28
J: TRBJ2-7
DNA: TGTGCCAGCAGCTCCCCGGGACAACTCTACGAGCAGTACTTC
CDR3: CASSSPGQLYEQYF

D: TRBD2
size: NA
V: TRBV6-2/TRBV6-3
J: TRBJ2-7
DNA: TGTGCCAGCAGTTACTCTCGCCGGGGACTAGCGGGAACCTACGAGCAGTACTTC
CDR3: CASSYSRRGLAGTYEQYF

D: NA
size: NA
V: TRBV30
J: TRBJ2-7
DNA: TGTGCCTGGAGTCCCAAGTGGACGGATTCCTACGAGCAGTACTTC
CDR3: CAWSPKWTDSYEQYF

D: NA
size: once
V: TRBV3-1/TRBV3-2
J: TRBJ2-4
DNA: TGTGCCAGCAGACCCAACCCGGCAGCCAAAAACATTCAGTACTTC
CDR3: CASRPNPAAKNIQYF

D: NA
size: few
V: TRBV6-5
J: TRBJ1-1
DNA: TGTGCCAGCAGCCTCCAAAAGGACACTGAAGCTTTCTTT
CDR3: CASSLQKDTEAFF

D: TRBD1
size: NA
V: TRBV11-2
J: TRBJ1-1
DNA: TGTGCCAGCAGCCCTGGGACAGGGGACACTGAAGCTTTCTTT
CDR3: CASSPGTGDTEAFF

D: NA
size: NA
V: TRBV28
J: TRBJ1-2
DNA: TGTGCCAGCAGTTTACAGTTCTATGGCTACACCTTC
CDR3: CASSLQFYGYTF

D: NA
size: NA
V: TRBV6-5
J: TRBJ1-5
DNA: TGTGCCAGCAGTTCCTCAGGGGCTAATCAGCCCCAGCATTTT
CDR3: CASSSSGANQPQHF

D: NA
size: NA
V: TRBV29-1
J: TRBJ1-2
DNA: TGCAGCGTAAGAAATAACTATGGCTACACCTTC
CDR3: CSVRNNYGYTF

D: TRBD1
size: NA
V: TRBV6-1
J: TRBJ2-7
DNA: TGTGCCAGCAGCAGCCGTCGGGACAGACCCTACGAGCAGTACTTC
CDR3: CASSSRRDRPYEQYF

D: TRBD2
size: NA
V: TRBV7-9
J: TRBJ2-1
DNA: TGTGCCAGCAGCTTACTAGCGGGAGACAATGAGCAGTTCTTC
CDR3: CASSLLAGDNEQFF

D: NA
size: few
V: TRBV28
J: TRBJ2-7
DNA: TGTGCCAGCAGTATTTTAAGGACCTTATACTACGAGCAGTACTTC
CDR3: CASSILRTLYYEQYF

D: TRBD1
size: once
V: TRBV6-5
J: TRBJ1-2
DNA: TGTGCCAGCACGATGACAGGGTATGGCTACACCTTC
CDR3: CASTMTGYGYTF

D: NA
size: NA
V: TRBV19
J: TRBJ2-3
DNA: TGTGCCAGTAGCCGTTCCCCATACGGAACAGATACGCAGTATTTT
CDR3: CASSRSPYGTDTQYF

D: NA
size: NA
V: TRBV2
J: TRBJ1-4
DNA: TGTGCCAGCAGTTATAATGAAAAACTGTTTTTT
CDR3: CASSYNEKLFF

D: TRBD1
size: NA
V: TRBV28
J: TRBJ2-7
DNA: TGTGCCAGCAGTTTACCGGACAGGGTAGAGTACTTC
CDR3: CASSLPDRVEYF

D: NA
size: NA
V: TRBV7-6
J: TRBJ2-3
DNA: TGTGCCAGCAGCTTAGCAGGGGCATACACAGATACGCAGTATTTT
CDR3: CASSLAGAYTDTQYF

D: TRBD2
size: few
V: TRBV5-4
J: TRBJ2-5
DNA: TGTGCCAGCAGCCACCCAACTAGCGGGAGACAGACCCAGTACTTC
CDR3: CASSHPTSGRQTQYF

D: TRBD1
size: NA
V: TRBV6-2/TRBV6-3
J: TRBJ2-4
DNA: TGTGCCAGCAGTTACCTAGGGACAGTTGGGAACATTCAGTACTTC
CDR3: CASSYLGTVGNIQYF

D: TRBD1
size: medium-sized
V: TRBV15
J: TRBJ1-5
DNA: TGTGCCACCAGCAGTGGGGGACAGGGGCCTAATCAGCCCCAGCATTTT
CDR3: CATSSGGQGPNQPQHF

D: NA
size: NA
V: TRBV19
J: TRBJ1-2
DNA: TGTGCCAGTAGTATAGGGGGCGCGAGTGGCTACACCTTC
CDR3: CASSIGGASGYTF

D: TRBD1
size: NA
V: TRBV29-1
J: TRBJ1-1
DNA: TGCAGCGCGGGACAGGGTGAAGCTTTCTTT
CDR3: CSAGQGEAFF

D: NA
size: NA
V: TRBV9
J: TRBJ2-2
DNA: TGTGCCAGCAGCGTGCAGGGAACGAACACCGGGGAGCTGTTTTTT
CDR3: CASSVQGTNTGELFF

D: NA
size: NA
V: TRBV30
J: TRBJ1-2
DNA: TGTGCCTGGAGTGGGGCAGTTGCCTATGGCTACACCTTC
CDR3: CAWSGAVAYGYTF

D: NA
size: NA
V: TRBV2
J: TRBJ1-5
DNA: TGTGCCAGCAGTGTCAGAGAAAATCAGCCCCAGCATTTT
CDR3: CASSVRENQPQHF

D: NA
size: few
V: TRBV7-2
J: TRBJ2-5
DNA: TGTGCCAGCAGCTTAGTAGGGATTCCGGAGACCCAGTACTTC
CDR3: CASSLVGIPETQYF

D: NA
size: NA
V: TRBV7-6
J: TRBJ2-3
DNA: TGTGCCAGCAGCTTAGCCGACTATTTTAGGGGCACAGATACGCAGTATTTT
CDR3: CASSLADYFRGTDTQYF

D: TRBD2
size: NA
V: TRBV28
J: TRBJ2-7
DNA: TGTGCCACCCGGGGGGGCGACGAGCAGTACTTC
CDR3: CATRGGDEQYF

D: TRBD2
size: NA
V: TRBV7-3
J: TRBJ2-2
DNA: TGTGCCAGCAGCTCGTGGGAGGGCGGGGAGCTGTTTTTT
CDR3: CASSSWEGGELFF

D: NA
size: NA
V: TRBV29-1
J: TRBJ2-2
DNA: TGCAGCGTTGAAGATTCAGGCAGGGGCTCGAACACCGGGGAGCTGTTTTTT
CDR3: CSVEDSGRGSNTGELFF

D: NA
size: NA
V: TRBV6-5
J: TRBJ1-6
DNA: TGTGCCAGCAGGGCCCTCCAAAATTCACCCCTCCACTTT
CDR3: CASRALQNSPLHF

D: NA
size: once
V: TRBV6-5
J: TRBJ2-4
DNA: TGTGCCAGCAAAACGGACAGACTAGCCAAAAACATTCAGTACTTC
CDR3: CASKTDRLAKNIQYF

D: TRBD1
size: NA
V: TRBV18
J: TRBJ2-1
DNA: TGTGCCAGCTCACCGCTCGCCGGGACAGTGAATGAGCAGTTCTTC
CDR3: CASSPLAGTVNEQFF

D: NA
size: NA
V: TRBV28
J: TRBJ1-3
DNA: TGTGCCAGCTCCCCTTATAGGGGAAACACCATATATTTT
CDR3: CASSPYRGNTIYF